The entry that follows covers one T cell receptor beta chain sequence. As yet, its antigen is unknown. With 5 bases clipped from V and 6 bases from J, the junction kept 3 bases outside the gene matches. The CDR3 is 13 residues long. Germline CDR1 SGHTA, CDR2 FQGTGA. These data originate in a study of T cell responses to AZD1222 COVID-19 vaccine. General study results and limits: Spike-specific TCR breadth and depth both grew after two AZD1222 doses.

TCRdb's table, derived via immunoSEQ multiplex PCR, lists solely in-frame clones and lacks some. The profile shows 100,000 or so clones, under 95% of them singletons. The material was peripheral blood, obtained 28 days after the second AZD1222 dose. The chain is built from TRBV7-3 and TRBJ2-1; 8 bases are shared with TRBD2. This TCR was recovered from an adult who received the AZD1222 COVID-19 vaccine. The CDR3 bases are TGTGCCAGCAGCCGCGGGGGGAGCAATGAGCAGTTCTTC. Translating gives CASSRGGSNEQFF.